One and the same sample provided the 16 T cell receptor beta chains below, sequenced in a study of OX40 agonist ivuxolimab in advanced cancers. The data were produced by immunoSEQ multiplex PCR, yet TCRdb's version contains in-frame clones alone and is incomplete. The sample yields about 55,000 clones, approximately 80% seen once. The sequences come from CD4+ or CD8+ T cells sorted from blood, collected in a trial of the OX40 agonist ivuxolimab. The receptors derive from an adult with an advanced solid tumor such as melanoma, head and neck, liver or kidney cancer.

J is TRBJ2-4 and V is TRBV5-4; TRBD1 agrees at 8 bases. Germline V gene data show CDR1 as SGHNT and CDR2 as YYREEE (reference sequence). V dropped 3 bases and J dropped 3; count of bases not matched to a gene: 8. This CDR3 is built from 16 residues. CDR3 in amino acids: CASSSKTGVDKNIQYF. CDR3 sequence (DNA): TGTGCCAGCAGCTCTAAGACAGGGGTAGACAAAAACATTCAGTACTTC.

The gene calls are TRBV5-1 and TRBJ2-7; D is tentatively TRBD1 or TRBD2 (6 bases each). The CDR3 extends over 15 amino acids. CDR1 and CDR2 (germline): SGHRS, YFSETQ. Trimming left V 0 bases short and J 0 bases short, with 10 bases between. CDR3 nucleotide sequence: TGCGCCAGCAGCTTGGCGGGGGCCTCCTCCTACGAGCAGTACTTC. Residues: CASSLAGASSYEQYF.

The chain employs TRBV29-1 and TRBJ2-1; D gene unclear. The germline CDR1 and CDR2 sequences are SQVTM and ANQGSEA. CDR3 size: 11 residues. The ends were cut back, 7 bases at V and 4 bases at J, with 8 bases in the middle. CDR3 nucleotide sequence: TGCAGCGGCCGGGCATACAATGAGCAGTTCTTC. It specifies CSGRAYNEQFF.

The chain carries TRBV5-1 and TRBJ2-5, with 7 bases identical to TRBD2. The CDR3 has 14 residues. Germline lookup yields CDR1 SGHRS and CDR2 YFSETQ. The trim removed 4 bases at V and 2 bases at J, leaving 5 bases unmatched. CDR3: CASSRGEGQETQYF. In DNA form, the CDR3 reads TGCGCCAGCAGCCGGGGGGAGGGGCAAGAGACCCAGTACTTC.

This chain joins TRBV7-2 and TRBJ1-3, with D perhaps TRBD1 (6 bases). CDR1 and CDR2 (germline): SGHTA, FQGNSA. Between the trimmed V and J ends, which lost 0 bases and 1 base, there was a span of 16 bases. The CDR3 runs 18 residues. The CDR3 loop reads CASSLALGRGISGNTIYF. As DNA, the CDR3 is TGTGCCAGCAGCTTAGCGCTTGGCAGGGGTATTTCTGGAAACACCATATATTTT.

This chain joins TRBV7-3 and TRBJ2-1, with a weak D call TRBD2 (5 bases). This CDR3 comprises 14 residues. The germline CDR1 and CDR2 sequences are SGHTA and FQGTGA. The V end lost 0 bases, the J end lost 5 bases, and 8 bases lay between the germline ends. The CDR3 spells CASSLTGVDNEQFF. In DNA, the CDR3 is TGTGCCAGCAGCTTAACGGGAGTAGACAATGAGCAGTTCTTC.

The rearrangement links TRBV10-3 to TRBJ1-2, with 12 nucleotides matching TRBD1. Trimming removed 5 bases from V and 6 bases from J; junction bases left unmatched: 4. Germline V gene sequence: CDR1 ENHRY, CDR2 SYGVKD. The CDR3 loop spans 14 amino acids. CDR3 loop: CAISWDRGRDGYTF. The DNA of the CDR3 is TGTGCCATCAGTTGGGACAGGGGGCGTGATGGCTACACCTTC.

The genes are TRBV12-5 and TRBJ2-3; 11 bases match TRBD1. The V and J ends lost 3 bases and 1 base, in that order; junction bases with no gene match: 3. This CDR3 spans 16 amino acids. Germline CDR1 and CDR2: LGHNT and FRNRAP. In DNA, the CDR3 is TGTGCTAGTGGTTTTTGGACAGGGGGCCGCACAGATACGCAGTATTTT. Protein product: CASGFWTGGRTDTQYF.

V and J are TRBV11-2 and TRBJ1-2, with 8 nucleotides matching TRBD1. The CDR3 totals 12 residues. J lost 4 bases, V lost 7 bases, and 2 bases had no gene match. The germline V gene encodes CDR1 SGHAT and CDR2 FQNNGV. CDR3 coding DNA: TGTGCCAGCACCACAGGGGGCTATGGCTACACCTTC. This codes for CASTTGGYGYTF.

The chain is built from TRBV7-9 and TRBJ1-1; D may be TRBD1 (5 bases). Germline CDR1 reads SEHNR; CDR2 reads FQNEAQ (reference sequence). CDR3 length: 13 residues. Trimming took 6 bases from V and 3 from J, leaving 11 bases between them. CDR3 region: CASSPGSDTEAFF. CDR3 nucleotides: TGTGCCAGCAGTCCAGGGTCGGACACTGAAGCTTTCTTT.

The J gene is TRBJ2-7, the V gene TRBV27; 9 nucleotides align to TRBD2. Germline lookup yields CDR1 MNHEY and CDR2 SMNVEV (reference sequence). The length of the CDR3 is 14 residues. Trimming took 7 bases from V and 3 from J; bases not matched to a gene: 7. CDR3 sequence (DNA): TGTGCCAGCAAGGTAGCGGGGGCCTACTACGAGCAGTACTTC. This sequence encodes CASKVAGAYYEQYF.

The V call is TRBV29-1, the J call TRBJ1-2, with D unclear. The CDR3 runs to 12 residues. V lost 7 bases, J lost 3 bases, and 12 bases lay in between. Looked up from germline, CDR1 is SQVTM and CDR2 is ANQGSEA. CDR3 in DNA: TGCAGCGCCCGAGGTGGCGACTATGGCTACACCTTC. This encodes CSARGGDYGYTF. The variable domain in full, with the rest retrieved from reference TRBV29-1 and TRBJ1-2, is SAVISQKPSRDICQRGTSLTIQCQVDSQVTMMFWYRQQPGQSLTLIATANQGSEATYESGFVIDKFPISRPNLTFSTLTVSNMSPEDSSIYLCSARGGDYGYTFGSGTRLTVV.

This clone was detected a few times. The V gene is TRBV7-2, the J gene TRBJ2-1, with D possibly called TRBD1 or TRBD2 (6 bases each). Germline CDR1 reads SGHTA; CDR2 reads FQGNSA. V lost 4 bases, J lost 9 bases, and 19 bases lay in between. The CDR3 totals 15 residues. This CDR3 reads CASSSLPGGPPEQFF. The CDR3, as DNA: TGTGCCAGCAGCTCTCTCCCCGGGGGCCCACCTGAGCAGTTCTTC.

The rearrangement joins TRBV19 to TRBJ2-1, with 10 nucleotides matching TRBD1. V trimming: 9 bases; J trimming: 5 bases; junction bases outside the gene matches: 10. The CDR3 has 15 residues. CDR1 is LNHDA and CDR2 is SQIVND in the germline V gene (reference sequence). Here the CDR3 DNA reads TGTGCCAGCAAAGGGGGGACAGGGGAAAACAATGAGCAGTTCTTC. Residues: CASKGGTGENNEQFF. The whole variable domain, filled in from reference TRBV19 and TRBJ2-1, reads DGGITQSPKYLFRKEGQNVTLSCEQNLNHDAMYWYRQDPGQGLRLIYYSQIVNDFQKGDIAEGYSVSREKKESFPLTVTSAQKNPTAFYLCASKGGTGENNEQFFGPGTRLTVL.

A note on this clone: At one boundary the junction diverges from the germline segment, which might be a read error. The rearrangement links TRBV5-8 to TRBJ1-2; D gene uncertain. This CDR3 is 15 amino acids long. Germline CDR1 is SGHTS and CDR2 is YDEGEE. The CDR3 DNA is TGCGCCAGCAGCCAAGACGCCGCTCTTAACTATGGCTACACCTTC. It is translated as CASSQDAALNYGYTF. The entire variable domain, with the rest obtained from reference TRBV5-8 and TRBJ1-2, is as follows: EAGVTQSPTHLIKTRGQQATLRCSPISGHTSVYWYQQALGLGLQFLLWYDEGEERNRGNFPPRFSGRQFPNYSSELNVNALELEDSALYLCASSQDAALNYGYTFGSGTRLTVV.

CDR3 DNA sequence: TGTGCCAGCAGCTTGGGGGGGTTCGGGAATTCACCCCTCCACTTT. Encoded protein: CASSLGGFGNSPLHF. The V call is TRBV5-4, the J call TRBJ1-6, with D perhaps matching TRBD1 (5 bases). The CDR3 totals 15 residues. V shed 0 bases and J shed 7 bases, with 11 bases lying between them. The germline V gene encodes CDR1 SGHNT and CDR2 YYREEE (reference sequence). Variable domain in full (rest from reference TRBV5-4 and TRBJ1-6): ETGVTQSPTHLIKTRGQQVTLRCSSQSGHNTVSWYQQALGQGPQFIFQYYREEENGRGNFPPRFSGLQFPNYSSELNVNALELDDSALYLCASSLGGFGNSPLHFGNGTRLTVT.